This T cell receptor beta chain was sequenced during a study of vaccination and CD4 T cells after COVID-19. The treatment was: approximately nine-day PBMC culture with coronavirus spike peptide pools or control peptides (ViraFEST assay). After less than 13 days of culture, CD4+ T cells were negatively selected. Study outcomes and limitations: Convalescent patients' median share of reactive clones seen only post-vaccination was about 86%.

The Oncomine TCR Beta short-read assay generated sequence data from the DNA of cultured CD4+ T cells. Using its own MiXCR run on the PCR reads, TCRdb lists one record per CDR3 protein. The table records 20,000 to 25,000 distinct CDR3 sequences, roughly 45% of them present only once. Germline CDR1 reads MNHEY; CDR2 reads SMNVEV (reference sequence). This CDR3 has 15 residues. V lost 2 bases to trimming and J lost 1 base, with 12 bases between them. Comments on this clonotype: What it binds is unknown.

The sample consisted of CD4+ T cells from blood, cultured in vitro. The TCR originated in a human donor who had recovered from COVID-19. This sequence joins TRBV27 and TRBJ2-7; D is ambiguous. CDR3 in DNA: TGTGCCAGCAGTTTACAACGTACGATTTCCTACGAGCAGTACTTC. Amino acid sequence: CASSLQRTISYEQYF.